This is a list of T cell receptor beta chains from one sample in a study of cytomegalovirus exposure and HLA in healthy donors. Assay used: immunoSEQ multiplex PCR; TCRdb lists only in-frame clones, some missing. The sample yields about 140,000 clones, roughly 87% seen once. Input material: PBMCs. The receptors originated from a woman in her forties in good health and CMV-seronegative. CDR3s include the opening cysteine and the closing phenylalanine or tryptophan. A D gene is named only where the DNA matches it firmly. Part of the rows lack a size; the others show once, few, many or a class for expanded clones.

cdr3_nt cdr3_aa v_call clone_size j_call cdr3_length d_call
TGTGCCAGCAGCTTAGGAGCGGTCACTGAAGCTTTCTTT CASSLGAVTEAFF TRBV7-2 once TRBJ1-1 13 -
TGTGCCAGCAGCTTGGGTCTAGCGGGAGTCGATGAGCAGTTCTTC CASSLGLAGVDEQFF TRBV5-4 - TRBJ2-1 15 TRBD2
TGTGCCAGCAGCAGGGGGTTGGGCAAAAACATTCAGTACTTC CASSRGLGKNIQYF TRBV27 - TRBJ2-4 14 TRBD1
TGTGCCAGCAGCTTAGCCGGACAGAGGCCCCAGCATTTT CASSLAGQRPQHF TRBV7-6 once TRBJ1-5 13 -
TGCGCCAGCAGCTTCGGGGGGGGCAGCTATGGCTACACCTTC CASSFGGGSYGYTF TRBV5-1 few TRBJ1-2 14 -
TGCGCCAGCTCCGGACAGGGGGCGCCGGAAACTGAAGCTTTCTTT CASSGQGAPETEAFF TRBV5-1 - TRBJ1-1 15 TRBD1
TGTGCCAGCAGTGAAAACCGAGCGGGATATACCGCCGGGTACCAAGAGACCCAGTACTTC CASSENRAGYTAGYQETQYF TRBV6-1 - TRBJ2-5 20 TRBD2
TGTGCCAGCAGTTCCTTAGCAGCGGGAGCGGTAGATACGCAGTATTTT CASSSLAAGAVDTQYF TRBV6-6 few TRBJ2-3 16 TRBD2
TGCGCCAGCAGCATACGGACAGGTTTAAGTTTACCGACTGAAGCTTTCTTT CASSIRTGLSLPTEAFF TRBV4-1 - TRBJ1-1 17 TRBD1
TGTGCCAGAAGCTTGGGGGCTAGCAGCACAGATACGCAGTATTTT CARSLGASSTDTQYF TRBV5-3 - TRBJ2-3 15 -
TGTGCCAGCAGGGTGGACAGGAACGAAGAGACCCAGTACTTC CASRVDRNEETQYF TRBV2 - TRBJ2-5 14 TRBD1
TGTGCCAGCAGCTTAGGTGTCCCGGGTACTACGCAGTATTTT CASSLGVPGTTQYF TRBV11-3 - TRBJ2-3 14 -
TGCGCCAGCAGTGAGTACGGGAAAGGCTCTGAAGCTTTCTTT CASSEYGKGSEAFF TRBV10-1 - TRBJ1-1 14 -
TGTGCCAGCAGTTACTCGTCAGGCCTAGCCAAAAACATTCAGTACTTC CASSYSSGLAKNIQYF TRBV6-6 - TRBJ2-4 16 -
TGTGCCAGCAGCCTCCGGGACAGCGACGGCTACACCTTC CASSLRDSDGYTF TRBV7-9 - TRBJ1-2 13 TRBD1
TGTGCCAGCAGGGTCCCGGGGTCCTATGGCTACACCTTC CASRVPGSYGYTF TRBV6-1 once TRBJ1-2 13 -
TGTGCCAGCAGCAGGACTAGCAGGAGCAATGAGCAGTTCTTC CASSRTSRSNEQFF TRBV2 - TRBJ2-1 14 TRBD2
TGTGCCATCAGTGACTCGGCGGCGGGACTAGCGGGAGGGGAGACCCAGTACTTC CAISDSAAGLAGGETQYF TRBV10-3 once TRBJ2-5 18 TRBD2
TGTGCCAGCAGCCCGCTGGGCGGGAGGGCCCCAGATACGCAGTATTTT CASSPLGGRAPDTQYF TRBV7-2 - TRBJ2-3 16 TRBD2
TGTGCCAGCAGCTTAGGTTCGACTAGCGGATACAATGAGCAGTTCTTC CASSLGSTSGYNEQFF TRBV7-8 - TRBJ2-1 16 TRBD2
TGCGCCAGCAGCTTGGGACAGGTGGAGGGCTACACCTTC CASSLGQVEGYTF TRBV5-1 - TRBJ1-2 13 -
TGTGCCAGCAGCCTGACCGCCCAGGGCCAGTGGGAGACCCAGTACTTC CASSLTAQGQWETQYF TRBV28 - TRBJ2-5 16 -
TGTGCCAGCAGCCCGGGACAGGTAAACACTGAAGCTTTCTTT CASSPGQVNTEAFF TRBV27 - TRBJ1-1 14 TRBD1
TGCGCCAGCAGCTTGGTTGCGGGTAGCTACGAGCAGTACTTC CASSLVAGSYEQYF TRBV5-1 - TRBJ2-7 14 -
TGTGCCAGCAGCCCCCCTAGCGGAGGGACCTACGAGCAGTACTTC CASSPPSGGTYEQYF TRBV5-4 few TRBJ2-7 15 TRBD2
TGTGCCTGGAGTGTTACGACAGGGACTAATGAAAAACTGTTTTTT CAWSVTTGTNEKLFF TRBV30 once TRBJ1-4 15 TRBD1
TGCGCCAGCAGCTTGGAGTTGTCAGACAACCTCCACTTT CASSLELSDNLHF TRBV5-1 - TRBJ1-6 13 -
TGTGCCAGCAGTGACTGGACTAGCGGGAGCCCAGATACGCAGTATTTT CASSDWTSGSPDTQYF TRBV6-4 - TRBJ2-3 16 TRBD2
TGCGCCAGCAGCCAACTAGCGGAGGTCTCCTACGAGCAGTACTTC CASSQLAEVSYEQYF TRBV4-1 once TRBJ2-7 15 TRBD2